The 24 T cell receptor beta chains listed next were all sequenced from one sample in a study of early T cells in non-severe SARS-CoV-2 infection. In TCRdb, the 5' RACE reads were re-called with MiXCR into one record per CDR3 protein. This sample carries 55,000 to 65,000 distinct CDR3 sequences, 9.5% to 15% of them seen once, and the ten largest clones take roughly 4%. The sample was whole blood. All receptors come from an adult who was a healthcare worker with PCR-confirmed SARS-CoV-2 infection or an uninfected control (not recorded which).

This clonotype was observed a few times. The genes are TRBV10-2 and TRBJ2-7; D is possibly TRBD1 (5 bases). V lost 7 bases, J lost 6 bases, and 13 bases lay in between. The CDR3 contains 12 residues. From germline, CDR1 is WSHSY and CDR2 SAAADI. CDR3 bases: TGCGCCAGCAATCCAGGGCCCTCCGAGCAGTACTTC. It translates to CASNPGPSEQYF.

V gene TRBV29-1 combines with J gene TRBJ2-5; 7 nucleotides match TRBD1. Germline V lookup: CDR1 SQVTM, CDR2 ANQGSEA. Unmatched junction bases numbered 4, after V lost 2 bases and J lost 1 base. The CDR3 consists of 14 residues. The CDR3 here is CSVEFGQVQETQYF. Here the CDR3 DNA reads TGCAGCGTTGAATTTGGACAGGTCCAAGAGACCCAGTACTTC.

This clonotype was counted between two and nine times. The CDR3 reads CASSVGDGRFYNEQFF. Here the CDR3 DNA reads TGTGCCAGCAGCGTAGGGGACGGGAGGTTCTACAATGAGCAGTTCTTC. The rearrangement links TRBV9 to TRBJ2-1; 7 bases line up with TRBD2. V shed 0 bases, J shed 3 bases, and the junction held 6 bases outside the gene matches. Germline loops: CDR1 SGDLS, CDR2 YYNGEE. CDR3 size: 16 residues.

This clonotype was counted only a few times. The genes are TRBV7-8 and TRBJ2-1, with TRBD2 matching 8 bases. The CDR3 spans 12 residues. The J segment lost 8 bases and the V segment lost 4 bases, leaving 1 base of the junction unmatched. Germline V gene lookup returns CDR1 SGHVS and CDR2 FQNEAQ. This CDR3 reads CASSWGLDEQFF. Written as DNA, the CDR3 is TGTGCCAGCAGCTGGGGACTAGATGAGCAGTTCTTC.

This clonotype has ten or more counts. V usage is TRBV28 and J usage is TRBJ1-4, with D perhaps matching TRBD1 (6 bases). Germline CDR1 MDHEN, CDR2 SYDVKM. V dropped 6 bases and J dropped 7 bases, with 12 bases sitting between them. The CDR3 sequence is 13 residues long. CDR3 bases: TGTGCCAGCAGCTCAGGGACACTTGAAAAACTGTTTTTT. Its protein is CASSSGTLEKLFF.

Comments on this clonotype: With a much larger clone just one base away, this may be a read error. The chain uses TRBV29-1 and TRBJ2-3, with D hard to call. The CDR3 is 11 residues long. The ends were cut back, 7 bases at V and 7 bases at J, with 12 bases in the middle. Germline CDR1 SQVTM, CDR2 ANQGSEA. The CDR3 DNA is TGCAGCGCCGGGCGCGACTATACGCAGTATTTT. Amino acid sequence: CSAGRDYTQYF.

V is TRBV9 and J is TRBJ2-2; D is unclear. V lost 1 base and J lost 0, with 10 bases in between. Germline loops: CDR1 SGDLS, CDR2 YYNGEE. The CDR3 extends over 16 amino acids. CDR3 residues: CASSVPQYANTGELFF. The CDR3 nucleotides read TGTGCCAGCAGCGTACCCCAATACGCGAACACCGGGGAGCTGTTTTTT.

This clonotype was seen at least ten times. The V gene is TRBV9, the J gene TRBJ2-7, with a weak D call TRBD2 (6 bases). V gave up 3 bases and J gave up 3 bases, with 13 bases separating them. The germline gives CDR1 SGDLS, CDR2 YYNGEE. There are 14 residues in the CDR3. CDR3 protein: CASSGRPGSYEQYF. The CDR3 nucleotides are TGTGCCAGCAGCGGTCGCCCCGGGAGCTACGAGCAGTACTTC.

This clonotype was seen a few times. The V call is TRBV9, the J call TRBJ2-3; no clear D gene. V gave up 0 bases and J gave up 4 bases, with 12 bases separating them. Germline lookup yields CDR1 SGDLS and CDR2 YYNGEE. The CDR3 contains 15 residues. The CDR3 sequence is CASSVVHLFADTQYF. As DNA, the CDR3 is TGTGCCAGCAGCGTAGTTCATTTATTCGCAGATACGCAGTATTTT.

J is TRBJ2-2 and V is TRBV6-5, with 8 bases that match TRBD2. Germline-derived CDR1 and CDR2 are MNHEY and SVGAGI. The CDR3 covers 15 residues. V dropped 5 bases and J dropped 7; count of bases not matched to a gene: 9. The CDR3 is CASSSLAGGIGELFF. The CDR3 DNA reads TGTGCCAGCAGTAGCCTGGCGGGAGGCATCGGGGAGCTGTTTTTT.

V and J are TRBV6-5 and TRBJ1-5, with 10 positions matching TRBD1. This CDR3 contains 16 residues. Germline V gives CDR1 MNHEY, CDR2 SVGAGI. Trimming removed 5 bases from V and 3 bases from J; junction bases left unmatched: 7. The chain's CDR3 is CASSGGTGANNQPQHF. The CDR3 DNA is TGTGCCAGCAGTGGTGGGACAGGGGCTAACAATCAGCCCCAGCATTTT.

V usage is TRBV30 and J usage is TRBJ1-5; tentative D call: TRBD1 (6 bases). V was shortened by 0 bases and J by 6 bases, with 15 bases between the two germline ends. CDR1 and CDR2 from the germline V gene are GTSNPN and SVGIG (reference sequence). The CDR3 totals 15 residues. CDR3 sequence: CAWSVAEQGAQPQHF. The CDR3 DNA sequence: TGTGCCTGGAGTGTAGCCGAACAGGGTGCTCAGCCCCAGCATTTT.

In this sample, this clonotype turned up many times. The chain joins TRBV20-1 to TRBJ2-4; a possible D gene is TRBD2 (6 bases). Germline loops: CDR1 DFQATT, CDR2 SNEGSKA (reference sequence). The CDR3 loop spans 15 amino acids. V was clipped by 0 bases and J by 0 bases, with 9 bases between them. In DNA form, the CDR3 reads TGCAGTGCTAGAGAGTTCGGGGGAGCCAAAAACATTCAGTACTTC. It translates to CSAREFGGAKNIQYF.

This chain links TRBV7-3 with TRBJ1-2, with D possibly TRBD1 on 6 matching bases. The CDR3 consists of 14 residues. V was shortened by 5 bases and J by 8 bases, with 18 bases between the two germline ends. Germline V gives CDR1 SGHTA, CDR2 FQGTGA. This CDR3 reads CASSPRPGAEGYTF. The CDR3 region has the DNA TGTGCCAGCAGCCCGAGACCGGGGGCGGAGGGCTACACCTTC.

This clonotype has just a few counts. V usage is TRBV21-1 and J usage is TRBJ2-7; the D call in the table, TRBD2, was not verified against the DNA. TRBV21-1 is labeled a pseudogene. This CDR3 has 16 amino acids. The DNA of the CDR3 is TGTGCCAGCAGCAAAGTGAGAGCGGGACCCTCCTACGAGCAGTACTTC. Translating it yields CASSKVRAGPSYEQYF.

The chain uses TRBV12-3 or TRBV12-4 and TRBJ2-7; D call uncertain. This CDR3 is built from 14 residues. V was cut by 0 bases and J by 2 bases, with 8 bases left in between. The CDR3 DNA reads as TGTGCCAGCAGTTTAGCGGGCAAGACCTACGAGCAGTACTTC. Protein: CASSLAGKTYEQYF.

A few counts support this clonotype. The rearrangement links TRBV7-6 to TRBJ2-1; D may correspond to TRBD1 or TRBD2 (5 bases each). V lost 5 bases, J lost 7 bases, and 21 bases lay in between. Germline CDR1 and CDR2: SGHVS and FNYEAQ. The CDR3 contains 16 residues. The CDR3 DNA sequence: TGTGCCAGCAGCCCGTATACAGGAGGTAGTGGGAATGAGCAGTTCTTC. As protein: CASSPYTGGSGNEQFF.

V usage is TRBV3-1 and J usage is TRBJ1-1; TRBD1 matches 9 bases. Germline V gene lookup returns CDR1 LGHDT and CDR2 YNNKEL (reference sequence). V dropped 2 bases and J dropped 5; count of bases not matched to a gene: 6. This CDR3 region has 15 residues. For the CDR3, the DNA is TGTGCCAGCAGCCAAACCTGGACAGGGGAAACTGAAGCTTTCTTT. Protein: CASSQTWTGETEAFF.

This clonotype was detected many times. The chain carries TRBV15 and TRBJ2-3, with D possibly TRBD2 on 6 matching bases. Germline loops: CDR1 LNHNV, CDR2 YYDKDF (reference sequence). This CDR3 comprises 15 residues. Trimming removed 5 bases from V and 2 bases from J, with 14 bases in between. This CDR3 reads CATSFLAGTTDTQYF. The CDR3 nucleotides are TGTGCCACCAGCTTCTTGGCGGGAACCACAGATACGCAGTATTTT.

This clonotype was counted ten times or more. This chain connects TRBV5-8 to TRBJ2-2; TRBD2 might be the D (6 bases). Germline CDR1 is SGHTS and CDR2 is YDEGEE. The length of the CDR3 is 18 residues. V shed 3 bases and J shed 4 bases, with 22 bases lying between them. CDR3 nucleotide sequence: TGTGCCAGCAGCTCCCTCAACCCACTAGCAGGAGTCACCGGGGAGCTGTTTTTT. Translating it yields CASSSLNPLAGVTGELFF.

J is TRBJ2-7 and V is TRBV11-2, with D perhaps matching TRBD1 or TRBD2 (5 bases each). The germline V and J ends were trimmed by 8 bases and 5 bases, with 16 bases remaining between them. The germline gives CDR1 SGHAT, CDR2 FQNNGV. The CDR3 length is 13 residues. The CDR3 bases are TGTGCCAGCCGCCCCCGAGGGGTCCACGAGCAGTACTTC. It specifies CASRPRGVHEQYF.

Ten or more counts support this clonotype. The rearrangement uses TRBV5-1 and TRBJ1-2; 9 bases fit TRBD1. This CDR3 has 16 amino acids. Per the germline V gene, CDR1 is SGHRS and CDR2 is YFSETQ. After removal of 4 bases from V and 2 bases from J, the junction contained 9 bases not matched to a gene. CDR3 DNA: TGCGCCAGCAGCGGCGTACAGGGGGCGGCCAACTATGGCTACACCTTC. This translates into CASSGVQGAANYGYTF.

The CDR3, as DNA: TGCAGCGCCGCCGGGACTAGCTCCATCCATGAGCAGTTCTTC. Translated, it gives CSAAGTSSIHEQFF. The rearrangement links TRBV29-1 to TRBJ2-1; 9 bases are a match to TRBD2. Unmatched junction bases numbered 12, after V lost 7 bases and J lost 8 bases. The CDR3 covers 14 residues. Germline CDR1 reads SQVTM; CDR2 reads ANQGSEA.

The V call is TRBV5-5, the J call TRBJ2-5, with D perhaps TRBD1 or TRBD2 (5 bases each). Trimming pared 6 bases from V and 7 bases from J, leaving 16 bases between. This CDR3 has 13 amino acids. Germline loops: CDR1 SGHKS, CDR2 YYEKEE (reference sequence). The CDR3 is CASNLGEGWTQYF. For the CDR3, the DNA is TGTGCCAGCAACCTAGGAGAGGGGTGGACCCAGTACTTC.